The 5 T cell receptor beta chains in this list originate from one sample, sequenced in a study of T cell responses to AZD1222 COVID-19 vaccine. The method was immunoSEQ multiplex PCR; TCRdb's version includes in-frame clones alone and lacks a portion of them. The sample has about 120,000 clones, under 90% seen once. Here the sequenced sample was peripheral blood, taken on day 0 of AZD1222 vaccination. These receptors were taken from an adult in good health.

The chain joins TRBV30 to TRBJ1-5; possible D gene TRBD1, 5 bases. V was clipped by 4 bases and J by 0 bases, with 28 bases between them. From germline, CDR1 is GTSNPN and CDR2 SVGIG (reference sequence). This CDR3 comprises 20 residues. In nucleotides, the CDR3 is TGTGCCTGGAAGATCCGCGACAGAACGCAAACCTGTAATAGCAATCAGCCCCAGCATTTT. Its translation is CAWKIRDRTQTCNSNQPQHF.

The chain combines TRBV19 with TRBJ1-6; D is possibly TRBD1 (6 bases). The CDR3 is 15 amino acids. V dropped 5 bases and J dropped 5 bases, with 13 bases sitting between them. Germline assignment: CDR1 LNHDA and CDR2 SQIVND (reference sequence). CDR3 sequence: CASSLDRRDNSPLHF. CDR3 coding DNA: TGTGCCAGTAGTCTCGACAGGAGGGATAATTCACCCCTCCACTTT.

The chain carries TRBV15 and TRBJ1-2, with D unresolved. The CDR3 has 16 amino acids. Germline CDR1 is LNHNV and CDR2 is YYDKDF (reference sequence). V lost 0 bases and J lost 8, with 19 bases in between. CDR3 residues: CATSRDNWNINEGYTF. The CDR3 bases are TGTGCCACCAGCAGAGATAATTGGAATATTAATGAAGGCTACACCTTC.

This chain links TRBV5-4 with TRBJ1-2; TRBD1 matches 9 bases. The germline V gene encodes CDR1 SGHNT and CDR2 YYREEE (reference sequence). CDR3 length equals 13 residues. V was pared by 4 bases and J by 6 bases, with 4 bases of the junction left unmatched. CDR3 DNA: TGTGCCAGCAGCCCCACAGGGGGCAATGGCTACACCTTC. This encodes CASSPTGGNGYTF.

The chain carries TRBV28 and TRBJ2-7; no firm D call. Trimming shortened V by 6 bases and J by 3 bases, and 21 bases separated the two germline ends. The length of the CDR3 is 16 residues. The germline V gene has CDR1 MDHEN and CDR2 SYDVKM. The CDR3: CASSPPYLPFDYEQYF. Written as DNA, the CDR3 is TGTGCCAGCAGCCCCCCCTATCTTCCCTTCGACTACGAGCAGTACTTC.